The source of this T cell receptor beta chain is a study of T cell responses to AZD1222 COVID-19 vaccine. The wider study: Pooled together were second doses at about 4 or about 12 weeks. Whole-study results and caveats: Spike-specific TCR repertoires showed rising breadth and depth after two AZD1222 doses. Only a handful of AZD1222 recipients, roughly six in all, had baseline seropositivity. Clonal diversity was possibly underestimated, and white British individuals and females predominated among donors.

V was shortened by 4 bases and J by 4 bases, with 9 bases between the two germline ends. CDR3 length: 13 amino acids. Germline V gene sequence: CDR1 MDHEN, CDR2 SYDVKM. To note about this clone: Its specificity is unknown.

TCRdb's table, derived via immunoSEQ multiplex PCR, lists solely in-frame clones and lacks some. Here the sample spans about 110,000 clones, 65% to 85% being singletons. The chain joins TRBV28 to TRBJ2-3, with D unresolved. The material sequenced was peripheral blood, taken on day 0 of AZD1222 vaccination. This clonotype originated in an adult in good health. The CDR3 here is CASSSPPSDTQYF. The DNA for the CDR3 is TGTGCCAGCAGTTCCCCTCCCTCAGATACGCAGTATTTT.